This is a list of T cell receptor beta chains from one sample in a study of Graves' ophthalmopathy and Graves' hyperthyroidism. TCRdb processed the multiplex PCR reads anew with MiXCR; each CDR3 protein has one entry. The sample lists 40,000 to 45,000 distinct CDR3 sequences; approximately 52% were seen once. The sequenced sample consisted of peripheral blood. All receptors come from an adult man with Graves' ophthalmopathy. The CDR3 runs from the conserved cysteine through the conserved F or W. The order of the fields is V gene, clone size, D gene, CDR3 length, J gene, CDR3 DNA, CDR3 protein. The D gene is left open where the match is weak. A clone size is listed for some rows: how often the clone was seen (once, few, many), or a class if it is expanded.

V gene: TRBV2; clone size: medium-sized; D gene: TRBD1; CDR3 length: 15; J gene: TRBJ2-2; CDR3 DNA: TGTGCCAGCAGTGAACCACGGACAGGGGCCGGGGAGCTGTTTTTT; CDR3 protein: CASSEPRTGAGELFF
V gene: TRBV7-3; clone size: many; D gene: TRBD1; CDR3 length: 14; J gene: TRBJ2-2; CDR3 DNA: TGTGCCAGCAGACCGACAGGGGGCGACGGGGAGCTGTTTTTT; CDR3 protein: CASRPTGGDGELFF
V gene: TRBV28; clone size: many; D gene: NA; CDR3 length: 12; J gene: TRBJ2-2; CDR3 DNA: TGTGCCAGTCTTGGATTGTCCGGGGAGCTGTTTTTT; CDR3 protein: CASLGLSGELFF
V gene: TRBV7-9; clone size: many; D gene: NA; CDR3 length: 11; J gene: TRBJ2-5; CDR3 DNA: TGTGCCAGCAGCTTAATCGGGACCCAGTACTTC; CDR3 protein: CASSLIGTQYF
V gene: TRBV20-1; clone size: NA; D gene: TRBD1; CDR3 length: 15; J gene: TRBJ2-7; CDR3 DNA: TGCAGTGCTACCGACCCCGGGACAGCCTCCTACGAGCAGTACTTC; CDR3 protein: CSATDPGTASYEQYF
V gene: TRBV7-9; clone size: few; D gene: TRBD1; CDR3 length: 15; J gene: TRBJ2-3; CDR3 DNA: TGTGCCAGCAGCTTGGGACAGGGAGACACAGATACGCAGTATTTT; CDR3 protein: CASSLGQGDTDTQYF
V gene: TRBV29-1; clone size: NA; D gene: NA; CDR3 length: 23; J gene: TRBJ2-5; CDR3 DNA: NA; CDR3 protein: CSVEASQLNTEAFFGLAEETQYF
V gene: TRBV6-2/TRBV6-3; clone size: many; D gene: TRBD1; CDR3 length: 14; J gene: TRBJ1-5; CDR3 DNA: TGTGCCAGCAGCATACAGGGGCAATACCAGCCCCAGCATTTT; CDR3 protein: CASSIQGQYQPQHF
V gene: TRBV6-6; clone size: many; D gene: NA; CDR3 length: 13; J gene: TRBJ1-5; CDR3 DNA: TGTGCCAGCAGCTCCCCGGGGGGTCAGCCCCAGCATTTT; CDR3 protein: CASSSPGGQPQHF
V gene: TRBV28; clone size: NA; D gene: TRBD1; CDR3 length: 14; J gene: TRBJ1-1; CDR3 DNA: TGTGCCAGCAGGAGTCCCCGGGACAGGGATGACGCTTTCTTT; CDR3 protein: CASRSPRDRDDAFF
V gene: TRBV6-5; clone size: NA; D gene: TRBD2; CDR3 length: 16; J gene: TRBJ2-1; CDR3 DNA: TGTGCCAGCAGTGCTGAGCGGGGGAGCTCCTACAATGAGCAGTTCTTC; CDR3 protein: CASSAERGSSYNEQFF
V gene: TRBV2; clone size: NA; D gene: TRBD1; CDR3 length: 15; J gene: TRBJ1-2; CDR3 DNA: TGTGCCAGCAGCCCCGGGACAGGGTTTTCCTATGGCTACACCTTC; CDR3 protein: CASSPGTGFSYGYTF
V gene: TRBV29-1; clone size: few; D gene: TRBD2; CDR3 length: 13; J gene: TRBJ2-3; CDR3 DNA: TGCAGCGTGAGAGCGGGGGGCGGGGATACGCAGTATTTT; CDR3 protein: CSVRAGGGDTQYF
V gene: TRBV6-6; clone size: NA; D gene: NA; CDR3 length: 11; J gene: TRBJ2-2; CDR3 DNA: TGTGCCAGCAGTTACGATGGGGAGCTGTTTTTT; CDR3 protein: CASSYDGELFF
V gene: TRBV28; clone size: many; D gene: TRBD2; CDR3 length: 15; J gene: TRBJ2-3; CDR3 DNA: TGTGCCAGCAGTTTCGGCGGGAGTCGCCGGGATACGCAGTATTTT; CDR3 protein: CASSFGGSRRDTQYF
V gene: TRBV20-1; clone size: NA; D gene: TRBD1; CDR3 length: 13; J gene: TRBJ2-3; CDR3 DNA: TGCGGTGCTAGGACAGGGAGCACAGATATGCAGTATTTT; CDR3 protein: CGARTGSTDMQYF
V gene: TRBV19; clone size: many; D gene: NA; CDR3 length: 15; J gene: TRBJ1-5; CDR3 DNA: TGTGCCAGTAGTATAGGGGGCGGGAGCAATCAGCCCCAGCATTTT; CDR3 protein: CASSIGGGSNQPQHF
V gene: TRBV15; clone size: NA; D gene: TRBD1; CDR3 length: 16; J gene: TRBJ1-3; CDR3 DNA: TGTGCCACCAGCAGGAGCAGGGGGCTCTCTGGAAACACCATATATTTT; CDR3 protein: CATSRSRGLSGNTIYF
V gene: TRBV13; clone size: many; D gene: TRBD2; CDR3 length: 15; J gene: TRBJ2-3; CDR3 DNA: TGTGCCAGCAGGCGGGGGGGCCTTGGCACAGATACGCAGTATTTT; CDR3 protein: CASRRGGLGTDTQYF
V gene: TRBV27; clone size: many; D gene: NA; CDR3 length: 14; J gene: TRBJ2-1; CDR3 DNA: TGTGCCAGCAGTTTACTCCCAACGGGCAATGAGCAGTTCTTC; CDR3 protein: CASSLLPTGNEQFF
V gene: TRBV19; clone size: many; D gene: NA; CDR3 length: 15; J gene: TRBJ1-5; CDR3 DNA: TGTGCCAGTAGTATCTGGGATCAAAGCAATCAGCCCCAGCATTTT; CDR3 protein: CASSIWDQSNQPQHF
V gene: TRBV20-1; clone size: many; D gene: NA; CDR3 length: 17; J gene: TRBJ1-3; CDR3 DNA: TGCAGTGCTAGAGATACGGAAGGGGGTTTCTCTGGAAACACCATATATTTT; CDR3 protein: CSARDTEGGFSGNTIYF
V gene: TRBV7-9; clone size: NA; D gene: NA; CDR3 length: 16; J gene: TRBJ1-4; CDR3 DNA: TGTGCCAGCAGACCCTACAGGGATCCAACTAATGAAAAACTGTTTTTT; CDR3 protein: CASRPYRDPTNEKLFF
V gene: TRBV2; clone size: NA; D gene: TRBD1; CDR3 length: 14; J gene: TRBJ2-2; CDR3 DNA: TGTGCCAGCTCGGACAGGCGGAACACCGGGGAGCTGTTTTTT; CDR3 protein: CASSDRRNTGELFF
V gene: TRBV12-3/TRBV12-4; clone size: many; D gene: NA; CDR3 length: 11; J gene: TRBJ2-2; CDR3 DNA: TGTGCCAGCAGAGAAGTCGGGGAGCTGTTTTTT; CDR3 protein: CASREVGELFF
V gene: TRBV6-1; clone size: many; D gene: NA; CDR3 length: 14; J gene: TRBJ2-2; CDR3 DNA: TGTGCCAGCAGTTGGGACACTAACACCGGGGAGCTGTTTTTT; CDR3 protein: CASSWDTNTGELFF
V gene: TRBV5-1; clone size: NA; D gene: NA; CDR3 length: 13; J gene: TRBJ2-3; CDR3 DNA: TGCGCCAGCAGCCCAGAACGCACAGATACGCAGTATTTT; CDR3 protein: CASSPERTDTQYF
V gene: TRBV5-6; clone size: NA; D gene: NA; CDR3 length: 13; J gene: TRBJ1-6; CDR3 DNA: TGTGCCAGCAGCTTGCAGCGTAATTCACCCCTCCACTTT; CDR3 protein: CASSLQRNSPLHF
V gene: TRBV19; clone size: NA; D gene: NA; CDR3 length: 15; J gene: TRBJ1-4; CDR3 DNA: TGTGCCAGTAGTATTTACGGGACGGCGAATGAAAAACTGTTTTTC; CDR3 protein: CASSIYGTANEKLFF
V gene: TRBV29-1; clone size: NA; D gene: NA; CDR3 length: 14; J gene: TRBJ2-3; CDR3 DNA: TGCAGCGCCTTGAAGAGCCCGAGCACAGATACGCAGTATTTT; CDR3 protein: CSALKSPSTDTQYF
V gene: TRBV20-1; clone size: NA; D gene: NA; CDR3 length: 17; J gene: TRBJ2-3; CDR3 DNA: TGCAGTGCTAGAGGTCCCCGCCCTAGCGAGAACACAGATACGCAGTATTTT; CDR3 protein: CSARGPRPSENTDTQYF
V gene: TRBV5-6; clone size: NA; D gene: TRBD2; CDR3 length: 17; J gene: TRBJ2-3; CDR3 DNA: TGTGCCAGCAGCTTGGCCCTGACTAGCGGGGGCACAGATACGCAGTATTTT; CDR3 protein: CASSLALTSGGTDTQYF
V gene: TRBV24-1; clone size: NA; D gene: NA; CDR3 length: 14; J gene: TRBJ2-6; CDR3 DNA: TGTGCCACCAGTGATCCCTCTGGGGCCAACGTCCTGACTTTC; CDR3 protein: CATSDPSGANVLTF
V gene: TRBV20-1; clone size: once; D gene: TRBD1; CDR3 length: 13; J gene: TRBJ1-2; CDR3 DNA: TGCAGTGCCTTGACAGGGGGAAACTATGGCTACACCTTC; CDR3 protein: CSALTGGNYGYTF
V gene: TRBV5-1; clone size: many; D gene: NA; CDR3 length: 15; J gene: TRBJ2-5; CDR3 DNA: TGCGCCAGCAGCTTGGGTGGCAGTCCTGGGGAGACCCAGTACTTC; CDR3 protein: CASSLGGSPGETQYF
V gene: TRBV3-2; clone size: many; D gene: NA; CDR3 length: 14; J gene: TRBJ2-1; CDR3 DNA: TGTGCCAGCAGCCAAGCGAGGTTCTACAATGAGCAGTTCTTC; CDR3 protein: CASSQARFYNEQFF
V gene: TRBV19; clone size: medium-sized; D gene: TRBD1; CDR3 length: 15; J gene: TRBJ1-6; CDR3 DNA: TGTGCCAGTAGTCCTACAGGGGCGGGTGGATCACCCCTCCACTTT; CDR3 protein: CASSPTGAGGSPLHF
V gene: TRBV7-2; clone size: many; D gene: NA; CDR3 length: 15; J gene: TRBJ1-1; CDR3 DNA: TGTGCCAGCAGCCCCCTGGTCATCTCCGCCACTGAAGCTTTCTTT; CDR3 protein: CASSPLVISATEAFF
V gene: TRBV10-3; clone size: NA; D gene: NA; CDR3 length: 16; J gene: TRBJ1-5; CDR3 DNA: TGTGCCATCAGTGAGGCCCGGGAAGATAGCAATCAGCCCCAGCATTTT; CDR3 protein: CAISEAREDSNQPQHF
V gene: TRBV19; clone size: many; D gene: TRBD1; CDR3 length: 13; J gene: TRBJ2-7; CDR3 DNA: TGTGCCACCGGGGGACAGGCAAACTACGAGCAGTACTTC; CDR3 protein: CATGGQANYEQYF
V gene: TRBV5-6; clone size: many; D gene: NA; CDR3 length: 15; J gene: TRBJ1-6; CDR3 DNA: TGTGCCAGCAGCTTTGTGGGCAGGGGTAATTCACCCCTCCACTTT; CDR3 protein: CASSFVGRGNSPLHF
V gene: TRBV6-1; clone size: NA; D gene: NA; CDR3 length: 16; J gene: TRBJ1-4; CDR3 DNA: TGTGCCAGCAGTGAAGAAGGGGGGCGCGGGAGTGAAAAACTGTTTTTT; CDR3 protein: CASSEEGGRGSEKLFF
V gene: TRBV6-1; clone size: many; D gene: NA; CDR3 length: 14; J gene: TRBJ1-2; CDR3 DNA: TGTGCCAGCAGTAAAGGGGGTATCGGCTATGGCTACACCTTC; CDR3 protein: CASSKGGIGYGYTF
V gene: TRBV12-3/TRBV12-4; clone size: NA; D gene: NA; CDR3 length: 13; J gene: TRBJ1-2; CDR3 DNA: TGTGCCAGCAGTTTATCGTACCCAAGGGGCTACACCTTC; CDR3 protein: CASSLSYPRGYTF
V gene: TRBV7-9; clone size: NA; D gene: NA; CDR3 length: 16; J gene: TRBJ1-5; CDR3 DNA: TGTGCCAGCAGCTTACCCCGCGAGGGGGAGGGTCAGCCCCAGCATTTT; CDR3 protein: CASSLPREGEGQPQHF
V gene: TRBV5-1; clone size: many; D gene: TRBD2; CDR3 length: 18; J gene: TRBJ2-3; CDR3 DNA: TGCGCCAGCAGCTGGACAGGGACTAGCGGGAGGTCGGCAGATACGCAGTATTTT; CDR3 protein: CASSWTGTSGRSADTQYF
V gene: TRBV5-1; clone size: NA; D gene: NA; CDR3 length: 14; J gene: TRBJ2-7; CDR3 DNA: TGCGCCAGCAGCTTCGGTCAGGGCACCTACGAGCAGTACTTC; CDR3 protein: CASSFGQGTYEQYF
V gene: TRBV5-1; clone size: many; D gene: TRBD1; CDR3 length: 15; J gene: TRBJ2-1; CDR3 DNA: TGCGCCAGCAGCTCACATGGCCAGGGGGTCGATGAGCAGTTCTTC; CDR3 protein: CASSSHGQGVDEQFF
V gene: TRBV20-1; clone size: NA; D gene: TRBD2; CDR3 length: 16; J gene: TRBJ2-5; CDR3 DNA: TGCAGTGCCAGTAGGTTGGCGGGGGGGGTGGAAGAGACCCAGTACTTC; CDR3 protein: CSASRLAGGVEETQYF
V gene: TRBV7-9; clone size: NA; D gene: NA; CDR3 length: 13; J gene: TRBJ1-4; CDR3 DNA: TGTGCCAGCAGCATTACAGGGAGCGAAAAACTGTTTTTT; CDR3 protein: CASSITGSEKLFF
V gene: TRBV11-2; clone size: NA; D gene: NA; CDR3 length: 16; J gene: TRBJ2-3; CDR3 DNA: TGTGCCAGCAGCCGCCCCCCCCGGGGAAGCACAGATACGCAGTATTTT; CDR3 protein: CASSRPPRGSTDTQYF
V gene: TRBV6-4; clone size: NA; D gene: TRBD2; CDR3 length: 15; J gene: TRBJ2-3; CDR3 DNA: TGTGCCAGCAGTGACTCGACTAGCGGGGGGAATGAGCAGTATTTT; CDR3 protein: CASSDSTSGGNEQYF
V gene: TRBV7-8; clone size: NA; D gene: TRBD1; CDR3 length: 13; J gene: TRBJ2-5; CDR3 DNA: TGTGCCAGCAGCTCACAGGGGCCAGGGACCGAGTACTTC; CDR3 protein: CASSSQGPGTEYF